Given below is one T cell receptor beta chain in context. This specimen comes from a study of blood T cell repertoires in COVID-19. V trimming: 4 bases; J trimming: 4 bases; junction bases outside the gene matches: 6. The germline V gene has CDR1 SGDLS and CDR2 YYNGEE. CDR3 length: 15 residues. The repertoire was sequenced with immunoSEQ multiplex PCR; TCRdb's copy has only in-frame clones and lacks some. Seen here are some 200,000 clones, around nine tenths observed once, and the top ten hold 15% to 20%. One Seattle source followed patients from active infection through their disease course. This receptor was identified in a man aged 50 to 60 with COVID-19, enrolled during active disease. This chain connects TRBV9 to TRBJ1-4; 8 positions agree with TRBD1. The sample consisted of peripheral blood. The CDR3 spells CASSTPGQVNEKLFF. CDR3 coding DNA: TGTGCCAGCAGCACTCCGGGACAGGTTAATGAAAAACTGTTTTTT.